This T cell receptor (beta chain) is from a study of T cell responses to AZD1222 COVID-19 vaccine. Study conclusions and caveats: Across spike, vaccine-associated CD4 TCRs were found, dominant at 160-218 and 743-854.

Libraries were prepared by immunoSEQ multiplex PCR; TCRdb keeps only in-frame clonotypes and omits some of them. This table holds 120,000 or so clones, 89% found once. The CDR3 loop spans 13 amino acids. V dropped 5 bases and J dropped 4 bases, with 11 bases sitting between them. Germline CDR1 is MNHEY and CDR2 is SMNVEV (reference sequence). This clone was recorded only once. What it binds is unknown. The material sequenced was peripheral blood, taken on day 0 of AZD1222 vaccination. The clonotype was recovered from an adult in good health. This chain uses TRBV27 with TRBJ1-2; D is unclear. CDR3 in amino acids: CASSPQNGYGYTF. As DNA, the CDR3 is TGTGCCAGCAGTCCCCAGAATGGCTATGGCTACACCTTC.